The source of this T cell receptor (beta chain) is a study of blood T cell repertoires in COVID-19. Study at large: Collection of acute and convalescent COVID-19 samples took place in the United States, Italy and Spain. Sample material is recorded as cDNA or gDNA derived from T cells, B-cell-depleted T cells, or PBMCs.

Study processing details: Amplification of reference gene primers was used by the study to estimate nucleated cell counts. Assay used: immunoSEQ multiplex PCR; TCRdb lists only in-frame clones, some missing. The V and J calls and clone size come from that table; D and trimming were worked out from the DNA. The table includes 55,000 to 80,000 clones, 89% detected once. The CDR3 runs 16 residues. Germline V lookup: CDR1 LNHDA, CDR2 SQIVND (reference sequence). Between the trimmed V and J ends, which lost 3 bases and 8 bases, there was a span of 19 bases. This rearrangement joins TRBV19 to TRBJ1-4; D ambiguous. This clonotype was obtained from a man aged 50 to 59 with active COVID-19. The sample was peripheral blood. The CDR3 loop is CASSIRDKFFPEKLFF. The CDR3 nucleotides read TGTGCCAGTAGTATCCGAGACAAGTTTTTTCCCGAAAAACTGTTTTTT.